This T cell receptor beta chain was obtained from a study of OX40 agonist ivuxolimab in advanced cancers. Regarding the study as a whole: Dosing at 0.1 to 3.0 mg/kg was accompanied by clonal expansion of CD4+ and CD8+ blood T cells by week 6.

Using immunoSEQ multiplex PCR, the repertoire was profiled, and TCRdb retains in-frame clones only, with some absent. This sample has 90,000 or so clones, with approximately 87% found just once. On this clone itself: As yet, its antigen is unknown.

Individuals having autoimmune disease history or systemic immunosuppression were not enrolled. Samples were taken at baseline and on day 1 of cycles 4 and 7. CDR1 and CDR2 (germline): MNHNS, SASEGT. The CDR3 is made up of 15 amino acids. V was clipped by 2 bases and J by 4 bases, with 14 bases between them. The sequence came from an adult with an advanced solid tumor such as melanoma, head and neck, liver or kidney cancer. This chain connects TRBV6-1 to TRBJ1-2, with D hard to call. Sequenced material: CD4+ or CD8+ T cells sorted from blood, taken in a trial of the OX40 agonist ivuxolimab. The CDR3, as DNA: TGTGCCAGCAGTGAAACCGTCCTGCCGTTCTATGGCTACACCTTC. Translation: CASSETVLPFYGYTF.